A selection of T cell receptor beta chains follows, all from one sample in a study of blood T cell repertoires in COVID-19. Generated by immunoSEQ multiplex PCR, the TCRdb table keeps only in-frame clones and is missing some. This sample has 200,000 to 300,000 clones, with just under 90% found just once. Sequencing input: PBMCs or T cells enriched from blood (not recorded which). These receptor sequences come from a woman under 40 with acute COVID-19. The CDR3 runs from the conserved cysteine through the conserved F or W. A D gene is named only where the DNA matches it firmly. Only some rows state a clone size, as once, few, many or a class for expanded clones.

TRBV2	TRBJ1-5	NA	NA	TGTGCCAGTAGTAACGGCAGGGATCAGCCCCAGCATTTT	CASSNGRDQPQHF
TRBV30	TRBJ2-1	TRBD2	NA	TGTGCCTGGAGTATCGGGGGGGATGAGCAGTTCTTC	CAWSIGGDEQFF
TRBV7-9	TRBJ2-7	NA	NA	TGTGCCAGCAGCGCTACGCTCTCGAGGTCGCAGTACTTC	CASSATLSRSQYF
TRBV10-3	TRBJ2-7	NA	NA	TGTGCCATCAGTCCCGCGGACGGGGTTTACGAGCAGTACTTC	CAISPADGVYEQYF
TRBV7-8	TRBJ1-1	NA	NA	TGTGCCAGCAGCGTTAGCCGGACAGCAGGTGAAGCTTTCTTT	CASSVSRTAGEAFF
TRBV2	TRBJ2-3	TRBD2	NA	TGTGCCAGCAGTGAAGGGGGAGGGTTCACAGATACGCAGTATTTT	CASSEGGGFTDTQYF
TRBV11-2	TRBJ2-7	NA	few	TGTGCCAGCAGCGGAGGACAGGGAGGGCTGTACCTGACCTACGAGCAGTACTTC	CASSGGQGGLYLTYEQYF
TRBV3-1/TRBV3-2	TRBJ2-7	TRBD1	NA	TGTGCCAGCAGCGGACAGGCTGACTACGAGCAGTACTTC	CASSGQADYEQYF
TRBV6-6	TRBJ1-2	TRBD1	NA	TGTGCCAGCAGTCCAACCGGGACAGCCATCTATGGCTACACCTTC	CASSPTGTAIYGYTF
TRBV11-2	TRBJ2-4	NA	NA	TGTGCCAGCAGCTGGGCACGGGAAGGGGGCATTCAGTACTTC	CASSWAREGGIQYF
TRBV25-1	TRBJ1-4	TRBD1	NA	TGTGCCAGCAGTGAATATATTCAGGGGGGCCATAATGAAAAACTGTTTTTT	CASSEYIQGGHNEKLFF
TRBV12-3/TRBV12-4	TRBJ1-6	NA	NA	TGTGCCAGCAGTTTGGTCCGGCAGGCCCTCCACTTT	CASSLVRQALHF
TRBV5-1	TRBJ2-1	TRBD2	NA	TGCGCCAGCAGCTTGGATAGCGGGGGGGAAAATGAGCAGTTCTTC	CASSLDSGGENEQFF
TRBV7-9	TRBJ2-6	TRBD1	NA	TGTGCCAGCAGCACCCCCGGGACAGGGGGCTCTGGGGCCAACGTCCTGACTTTC	CASSTPGTGGSGANVLTF
TRBV30	TRBJ1-6	TRBD1	NA	TGTGCCTGGAGTGCCGACAGGGAGGCGTCGCCCCTCCACTTT	CAWSADREASPLHF
TRBV5-1	TRBJ1-2	TRBD1	NA	TGCGCCAGCAGCTACGGGACAGGGGGGCCCCCTGGCTACACCTTC	CASSYGTGGPPGYTF
TRBV3-1/TRBV3-2	TRBJ1-2	TRBD1	NA	TGTGCCAGCAGCCAGGACAGGGGGACCTATGGCTACACCTTC	CASSQDRGTYGYTF
TRBV6-2/TRBV6-3	TRBJ2-3	NA	NA	TGTGCCAGCAGTTACTCGAGGGCGACCCTCCGCACAGATACGCAGTATTTT	CASSYSRATLRTDTQYF
TRBV6-5	TRBJ2-7	TRBD2	NA	TGTGCCAGCAATCGACTAGCAGAGACCTACGAGCAGTACTTC	CASNRLAETYEQYF
TRBV10-2	TRBJ1-1	TRBD1	once	TGCGCCAGCACCGGACAGGGGGCTTTGAACACTGAAGCTTTCTTT	CASTGQGALNTEAFF